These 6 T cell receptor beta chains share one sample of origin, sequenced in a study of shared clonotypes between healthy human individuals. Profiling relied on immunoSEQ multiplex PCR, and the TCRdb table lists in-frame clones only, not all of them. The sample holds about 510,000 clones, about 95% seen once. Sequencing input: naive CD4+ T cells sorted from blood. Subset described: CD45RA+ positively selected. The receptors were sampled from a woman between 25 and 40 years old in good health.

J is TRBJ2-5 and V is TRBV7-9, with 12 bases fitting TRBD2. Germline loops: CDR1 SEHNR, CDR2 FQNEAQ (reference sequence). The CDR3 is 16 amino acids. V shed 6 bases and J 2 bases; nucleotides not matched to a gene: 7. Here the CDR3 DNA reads TGTGCCAGCAGACCACGACTAGCGGGAGCGCAAGAGACCCAGTACTTC. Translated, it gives CASRPRLAGAQETQYF.

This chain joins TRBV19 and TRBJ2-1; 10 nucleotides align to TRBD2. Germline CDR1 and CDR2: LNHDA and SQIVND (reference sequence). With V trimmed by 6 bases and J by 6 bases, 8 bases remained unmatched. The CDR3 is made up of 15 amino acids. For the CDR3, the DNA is TGTGCCAGTAGCTCTCTAGCGGGAGAATTCAATGAGCAGTTCTTC. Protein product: CASSSLAGEFNEQFF.

As DNA, the CDR3 is TGCGCCAGCAGCTTGAGTCTAGGAAGGAATGAGCAGTTCTTC. Amino acids: CASSLSLGRNEQFF. The V gene is TRBV5-1, the J gene TRBJ2-1; D gene unclear. The CDR3 loop spans 14 amino acids. CDR1 is SGHRS, CDR2 YFSETQ, per germline. V lost 1 base, J lost 7 bases, and 12 bases lay in between.

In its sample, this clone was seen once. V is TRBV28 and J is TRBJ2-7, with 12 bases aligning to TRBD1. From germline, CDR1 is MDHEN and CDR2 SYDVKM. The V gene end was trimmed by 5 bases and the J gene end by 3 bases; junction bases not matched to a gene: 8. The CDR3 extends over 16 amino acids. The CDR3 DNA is TGTGCCAGCAGTGGAGGAGGGACAGGGGGCCACTACGAGCAGTACTTC. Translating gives CASSGGGTGGHYEQYF.

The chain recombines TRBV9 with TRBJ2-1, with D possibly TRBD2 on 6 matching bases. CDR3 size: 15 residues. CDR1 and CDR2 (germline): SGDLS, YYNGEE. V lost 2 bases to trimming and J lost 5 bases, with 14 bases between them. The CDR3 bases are TGTGCCAGCAGCGTGACGGGAGAACGACACAATGAGCAGTTCTTC. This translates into CASSVTGERHNEQFF.

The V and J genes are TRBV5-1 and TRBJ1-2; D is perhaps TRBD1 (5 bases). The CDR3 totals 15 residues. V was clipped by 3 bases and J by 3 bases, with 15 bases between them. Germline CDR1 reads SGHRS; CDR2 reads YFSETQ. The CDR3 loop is CASSSRGGEDYGYTF. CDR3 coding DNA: TGCGCCAGCAGCTCTCGGGGAGGGGAGGACTATGGCTACACCTTC.